This entry describes one TCR beta chain. No antigen is known for it. Clones were sequenced by immunoSEQ multiplex PCR, and TCRdb holds only the in-frame ones, with some missing. The sample records around 54,000 clones, around 87% being singletons. Time point defined: week 23, last vaccination. Every vaccination contained 300 ug of the mutant IDH1 20-mer peptide and was paired with topical imiquimod. New IDH1-mutant, ATRX-lost WHO grade 3 or 4 astrocytomas occurred in donors. The sample comes from a study of a mutant IDH1 vaccine in newly diagnosed glioma. Study context: Vaccination was launched 4-6 weeks after radiotherapy alone, or with temozolomide cycles. The treated group averaged roughly 40 years old and was around 60% male, roughly 38% female. Former treatment meant radiotherapy, temozolomide, or both; the majority had gotten both.

Germline CDR1 and CDR2: SQVTM and ANQGSEA. The CDR3 is made up of 11 amino acids. This specimen consisted of PBMCs, obtained from a glioma patient whose treatment included an IDH1 peptide vaccine. This receptor was identified in a man aged 40-55 years with glioma. The rearrangement joins TRBV29-1 to TRBJ1-2; D is unresolved. CDR3 sequence (DNA): TGCCGTGTCGGGTCTCTCGGCGGCTACACCTTC. This codes for CRVGSLGGYTF. Complete variable domain (other parts from reference TRBV29-1 and TRBJ1-2): SAVISQKPSRDICQRGTSLTIQCQVDSQVTMMFWYRQQPGQSLTLIATANQGSEATYESGFVIDKFPISRPNLTFSTLTVSNMSPEDSSIYLCRVGSLGGYTFGSGTRLTVV.